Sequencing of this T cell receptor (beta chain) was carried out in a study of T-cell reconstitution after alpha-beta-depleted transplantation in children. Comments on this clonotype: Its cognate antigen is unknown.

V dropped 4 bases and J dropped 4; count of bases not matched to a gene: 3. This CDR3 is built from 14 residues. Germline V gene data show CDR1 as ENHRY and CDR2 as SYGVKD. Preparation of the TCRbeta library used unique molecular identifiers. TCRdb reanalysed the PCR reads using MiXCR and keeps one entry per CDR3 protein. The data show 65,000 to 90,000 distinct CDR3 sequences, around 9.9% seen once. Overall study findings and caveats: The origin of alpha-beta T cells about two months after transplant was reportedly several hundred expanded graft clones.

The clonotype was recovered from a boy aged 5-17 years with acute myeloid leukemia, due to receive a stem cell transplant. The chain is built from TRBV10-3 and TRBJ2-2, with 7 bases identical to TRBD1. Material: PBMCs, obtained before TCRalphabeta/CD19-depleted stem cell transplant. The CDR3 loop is CAISGAGGTGELFF. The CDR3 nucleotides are TGTGCCATCAGTGGGGCAGGGGGCACCGGGGAGCTGTTTTTT.